A single sample is the source of the 20 T cell receptor beta chains below, sequenced in a study of graft-versus-host responses after intestinal transplantation. Sequenced by immunoSEQ multiplex PCR; TCRdb stores in-frame clones only, minus some. The data hold approximately 9,000 clones, with 25% to 30% observed a single time. Source: alloreactive CD4+ T cells from a mixed lymphocyte reaction culture, taken before intestinal transplant. Sample subset: CFSE-low proliferating T cells sorted from roughly six-day pre-transplant mixed lymphocyte reaction (GvH or HvG direction). The receptors stem from a human patient who received an intestinal transplant.

This clone showed up just a few times. The sample contains more than one DNA sequence encoding this CDR3. V is TRBV7-6 and J is TRBJ2-7, with 10 nucleotides matching TRBD1. Germline V gene sequence: CDR1 SGHVS, CDR2 FNYEAQ. This CDR3 is built from 16 residues. The ends lost 5 bases at V and 4 bases at J; junction bases unmatched: 11. CDR3 loop: CASSPSPRQGAYEQYF. The CDR3 DNA is TGTGCCAGCAGCCCTTCCCCGCGACAGGGGGCATACGAGCAGTACTTC.

The chain links TRBV7-9 to TRBJ1-2; 7 nucleotides match TRBD1. Unmatched junction bases numbered 7, after V lost 4 bases and J lost 2 bases. The CDR3 has 15 amino acids. Germline V lookup: CDR1 SEHNR, CDR2 FQNEAQ (reference sequence). This CDR3 reads CASSSALQGNYGYTF. CDR3 DNA sequence: TGTGCCAGCAGCTCTGCCTTACAGGGGAACTATGGCTACACCTTC.

This clone was observed a few times. J is TRBJ1-4 and V is TRBV7-9, with TRBD1 as a possible D gene (6 bases). Trimming shortened V by 5 bases and J by 8 bases, and 15 bases separated the two germline ends. Germline CDR1 is SEHNR and CDR2 is FQNEAQ (reference sequence). The CDR3 has 14 amino acids. The CDR3 coding sequence is TGTGCCAGCAGCGTGGTAACAGGGATGGAAAAACTGTTTTTT. This encodes CASSVVTGMEKLFF.

V gene TRBV6-9 combines with J gene TRBJ1-1, with D unresolved. The CDR3 is 12 amino acids. Germline V gives CDR1 MNHGY, CDR2 SVAAGI. V gave up 5 bases and J gave up 3 bases, with 7 bases separating them. The CDR3 loop reads CASSPGYTEAFF. CDR3 in DNA: TGTGCCAGCAGTCCCGGTTACACTGAAGCTTTCTTT.

The V call is TRBV27, the J call TRBJ2-2, with 9 bases aligning to TRBD2. CDR3 size: 14 residues. The germline CDR1 and CDR2 sequences are MNHEY and SMNVEV (reference sequence). The V segment lost 6 bases and the J segment 5 bases; nucleotides outside the gene matches: 4. This CDR3 is CASRILAGTGELFF. DNA of the CDR3: TGTGCCAGCAGAATCCTAGCGGGGACCGGGGAGCTGTTTTTT.

The chain combines TRBV2 with TRBJ2-3, with D tentatively TRBD1 (6 bases). Germline CDR1 and CDR2: SNHLY and FYNNEI. V was pared by 11 bases and J by 4 bases, with 22 bases between. The CDR3 is 15 amino acids. CDR3 in amino acids: CAGLLGQVNPDTQYF. The CDR3 DNA follows: TGTGCCGGGCTTTTGGGACAAGTAAACCCAGATACGCAGTATTTT. The full variable domain, completed using reference TRBV2 and TRBJ2-3, is EPEVTQTPSHQVTQMGQEVILRCVPISNHLYFYWYRQILGQKVEFLVSFYNNEISEKSEIFDDQFSVERPDGSNFTLKIRSTKLEDSAMYFCAGLLGQVNPDTQYFGPGTRLTVL.

This chain's CDR3 is CASGTSGGAGETQYF. The DNA of the CDR3 is TGTGCCTCAGGGACTAGCGGGGGGGCCGGTGAGACCCAGTACTTC. The rearrangement joins TRBV28 to TRBJ2-5; 16 bases map to TRBD2. V shed 11 bases and J 5 bases; nucleotides not matched to a gene: 8. Germline-derived CDR1 and CDR2 are MDHEN and SYDVKM. The CDR3 runs 15 residues.

This clone is medium-sized by share. This chain uses TRBV7-9 with TRBJ1-5; TRBD1 might be the D (5 bases). The CDR3 consists of 16 residues. Per the germline V gene, CDR1 is SEHNR and CDR2 is FQNEAQ (reference sequence). V was pared by 6 bases and J by 2 bases, with 17 bases between. CDR3 region: CASREPVEGCNQPQHF. The CDR3 nucleotides read TGTGCCAGCAGGGAGCCTGTTGAGGGGTGCAATCAGCCCCAGCATTTT.

This clone appeared a few times. The chain employs TRBV5-1 and TRBJ2-7, with 8 bases identical to TRBD2. The CDR3 runs 15 residues. Germline trimming cut 2 bases from V and 2 bases from J; bases unmatched to any gene: 6. Looked up from germline, CDR1 is SGHRS and CDR2 is YFSETQ. CDR3 sequence (DNA): TGCGCCAGCAGCTTAAACCAGCGGGAGACCTACGAGCAGTACTTC. This translates into CASSLNQRETYEQYF.

The chain combines TRBV28 with TRBJ2-1; D perhaps matches TRBD2 (6 bases). V was cut by 2 bases and J by 10 bases, with 18 bases left in between. CDR3 length equals 15 residues. The germline V gene has CDR1 MDHEN and CDR2 SYDVKM. CDR3 residues: CASSLAAGSPIEQFF. The DNA of the CDR3 is TGTGCCAGCAGTTTAGCGGCGGGATCCCCCATAGAGCAGTTCTTC.

This clone was seen only a few times. The chain joins TRBV18 to TRBJ2-7; D is undetermined. V lost 6 bases and J 0 bases, leaving 6 bases between the germline ends. This CDR3 spans 12 amino acids. Per the germline V gene, CDR1 is KGHSH and CDR2 is LQKENI. CDR3 residues: CASSPSSYEQYF. In DNA form, the CDR3 reads TGTGCCAGCTCTCCAAGCTCCTACGAGCAGTACTTC.

The rearrangement links TRBV9 to TRBJ2-1; TRBD2 aligns across 7 bases. With V trimmed by 0 bases and J by 3 bases, 6 bases remained unmatched. CDR3 length: 16 amino acids. Germline assignment: CDR1 SGDLS and CDR2 YYNGEE. The CDR3 spells CASSVEVAGDYNEQFF. The CDR3 DNA is TGTGCCAGCAGCGTAGAGGTCGCGGGAGACTACAATGAGCAGTTCTTC.

This clone is medium-sized in the sample. The chain employs TRBV27 and TRBJ2-3; 7 bases map to TRBD2. Germline V gene sequence: CDR1 MNHEY, CDR2 SMNVEV (reference sequence). CDR3 length equals 14 residues. J lost 2 bases, V lost 4 bases, and 3 bases had no gene match. The CDR3 loop is CASSWGLHTDTQYF. CDR3 DNA sequence: TGTGCCAGCAGTTGGGGACTACACACAGATACGCAGTATTTT.

This clone was counted a few times. This could be a read error, since a much larger clone is one nucleotide away. This sequence joins TRBV4-2 and TRBJ2-1; no firm D call. Germline-derived CDR1 and CDR2 are LGHNA and YNFKEQ. The CDR3 sequence is 13 residues long. The V end was cut by 0 bases, the J end by 9 bases, with 9 bases between. CDR3 sequence reads: CASSQEGYGEQFF. In nucleotides, the CDR3 is TGTGCCAGCAGCCAAGAAGGGTATGGTGAGCAGTTCTTC.

This chain uses TRBV11-2 with TRBJ2-7; D possibly corresponds to TRBD2 (6 bases). Trimming stripped 4 bases from V and 0 bases from J, with 7 bases between. The CDR3 runs to 13 residues. Germline V CDR1 and CDR2: SGHAT, FQNNGV. CDR3 sequence: CASSYGGSYEQYF. The CDR3 DNA is TGTGCCAGCAGCTACGGGGGCTCCTACGAGCAGTACTTC.

This clone was observed a few times. This chain connects TRBV5-8 to TRBJ2-7; no firm D call. CDR1 is SGHTS and CDR2 is YDEGEE in the germline V gene. The CDR3 contains 11 residues. V was trimmed by 2 bases and J by 0 bases, leaving 0 bases between them. CDR3: CASSFSYEQYF. The CDR3 region has the DNA TGTGCCAGCAGCTTCTCCTACGAGCAGTACTTC.

The chain has TRBV18 and TRBJ2-1; D unresolved. The germline V gene encodes CDR1 KGHSH and CDR2 LQKENI. The CDR3 covers 13 residues. Deletions cut 3 bases from V and 7 bases from J, with 10 bases between. The CDR3 DNA sequence: TGTGCCAGCTCACCCGCCCCCTGGAATGAGCAGTTCTTC. Its translation: CASSPAPWNEQFF.

The J gene is TRBJ1-4, the V gene TRBV23-1; D remains unclear. TRBV23-1 is known as an ORF, though its function is uncertain. The CDR3 is made up of 18 amino acids. V lost 2 bases and J lost 3, with 19 bases in between. In DNA form, the CDR3 reads TGCGCCAGCAGTCAAGAGGTAACCGGGCCTAAATCTAATGAAAAACTGTTTTTT. Translated, it gives CASSQEVTGPKSNEKLFF.

This rearrangement joins TRBV7-4 to TRBJ1-2, with D hard to call. In germline, CDR1 is SGHVT, CDR2 SQSDAQ. CDR3 length: 16 residues. The germline V and J ends were trimmed by 5 bases and 4 bases, with 20 bases remaining between them. CDR3 residues: CASSAGPARKTYGYTF. CDR3 DNA: TGTGCCAGCAGCGCTGGACCAGCTCGAAAGACCTATGGCTACACCTTC. The full variable domain, completed using reference TRBV7-4 and TRBJ1-2, is GAGVSQSPRYKVAKRGRDVALRCDSISGHVTLYWYRQTLGQGSEVLTYSQSDAQRDKSGRPSGRFSAERPERSVSTLKIQRTEQGDSAVYLCASSAGPARKTYGYTFGSGTRLTVV.

By sample share, this clone is medium-sized (0.01 to 0.1%). V usage is TRBV7-3 and J usage is TRBJ2-7; no definite D call. CDR3 size: 14 residues. Trimming removed 2 bases at V and 3 bases at J, with 11 bases between. CDR1 SGHTA and CDR2 FQGTGA come from the germline V gene. Written as DNA, the CDR3 is TGTGCCAGCAGCTTATACGGTGGGAACTACGAGCAGTACTTC. The encoded protein is CASSLYGGNYEQYF.